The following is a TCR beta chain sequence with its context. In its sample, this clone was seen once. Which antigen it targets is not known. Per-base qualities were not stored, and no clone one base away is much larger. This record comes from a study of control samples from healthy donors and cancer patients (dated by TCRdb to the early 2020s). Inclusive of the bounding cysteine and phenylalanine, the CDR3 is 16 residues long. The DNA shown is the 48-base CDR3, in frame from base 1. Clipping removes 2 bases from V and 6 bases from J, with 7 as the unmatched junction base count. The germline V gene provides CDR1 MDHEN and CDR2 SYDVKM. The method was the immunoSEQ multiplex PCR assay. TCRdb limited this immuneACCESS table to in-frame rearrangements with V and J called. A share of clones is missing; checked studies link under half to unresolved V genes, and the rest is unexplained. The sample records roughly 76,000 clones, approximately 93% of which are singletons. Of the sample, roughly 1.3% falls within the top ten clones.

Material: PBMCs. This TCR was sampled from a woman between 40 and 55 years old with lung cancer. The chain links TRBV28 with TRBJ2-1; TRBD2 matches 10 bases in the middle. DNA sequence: TGTGCCAGCAGTTTAGGCCTAGCGGGGGCCATCAATGAGCAGTTCTTC. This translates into CASSLGLAGAINEQFF. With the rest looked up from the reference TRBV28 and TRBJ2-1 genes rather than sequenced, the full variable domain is DVKVTQSSRYLVKRTGEKVFLECVQDMDHENMFWYRQDPGLGLRLIYFSYDVKMKEKGDIPEGYSVSREKKERFSLILESASTNQTSMYLCASSLGLAGAINEQFFGPGTRLTVL.